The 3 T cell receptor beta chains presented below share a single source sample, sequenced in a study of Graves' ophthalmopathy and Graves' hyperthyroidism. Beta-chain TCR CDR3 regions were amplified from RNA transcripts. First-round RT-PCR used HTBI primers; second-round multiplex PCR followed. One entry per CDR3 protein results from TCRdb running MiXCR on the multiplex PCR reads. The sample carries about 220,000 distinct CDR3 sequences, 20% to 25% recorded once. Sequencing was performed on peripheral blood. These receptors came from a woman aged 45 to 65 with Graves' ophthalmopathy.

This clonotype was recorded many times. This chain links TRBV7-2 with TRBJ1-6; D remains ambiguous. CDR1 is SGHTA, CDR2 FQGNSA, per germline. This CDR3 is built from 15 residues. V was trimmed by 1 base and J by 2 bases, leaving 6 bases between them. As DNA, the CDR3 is TGTGCCAGCAGCTTAGAACAGCCCTATAATTCACCCCTCCACTTT. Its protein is CASSLEQPYNSPLHF.

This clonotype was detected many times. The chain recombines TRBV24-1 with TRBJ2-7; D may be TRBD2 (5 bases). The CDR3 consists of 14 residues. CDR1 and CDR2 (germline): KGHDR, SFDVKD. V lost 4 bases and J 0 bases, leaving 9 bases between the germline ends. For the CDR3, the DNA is TGTGCCACCAGTGACCGGAGGAGCTCCTACGAGCAGTACTTC. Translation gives CATSDRRSSYEQYF.

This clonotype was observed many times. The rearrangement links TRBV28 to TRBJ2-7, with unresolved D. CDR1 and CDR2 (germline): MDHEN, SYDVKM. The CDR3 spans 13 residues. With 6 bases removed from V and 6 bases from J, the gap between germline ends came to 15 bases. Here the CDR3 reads CASSFGPVGEQYF. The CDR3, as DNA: TGTGCCAGCAGCTTCGGACCGGTCGGCGAGCAGTACTTC.